This T cell receptor (beta chain) was recovered during a study of T cell repertoires in aging, cancer and after chemotherapy (dated by TCRdb to about 2019). At the level of the whole study: Six donor age groups were covered, ranging from 30 or younger up to 70 or older, and each group contained at least three individuals. To look at immunoaging and at how T cells reconstitute after chemotherapy, the study profiled TCR beta repertoires in peripheral blood from both healthy donors and cancer patients. TCR repertoires from healthy donor controls were recorded over periods of several months to years and showed clear clonal overlap between repeated samplings. The complete dataset included 8 million to 9.5 million TCR reads. Alongside 95 healthy donors serving as a reference group, the cohort included 200 to 250 cancer patients, of whom about 94 had hematological cancers and around 120 had solid cancers. Study-level results and caveats: An increase in median generation probability over the chemotherapy interval was observed in both cancer cohorts, suggesting that the repertoire was reconstituted through rebound thymic output. In healthy donors, the drop in TCR diversity with age came mainly from a loss of richness, whereas in cancer patients a loss of evenness also played a part. Untreated patients with hematological or solid cancers showed significantly lower blood TCR diversity and higher clonality than age-matched healthy donors. According to the authors, the repertoire data do not allow conclusions to be drawn about immunological memory after chemotherapy.

V was cut back by 1 base and J by 3 bases, leaving a gap of 19 bases between them. The germline V gene gives CDR1 as SGHRS and CDR2 as YFSETQ. The CDR3 goes from the cysteine to the phenylalanine over 17 residues. Only the CDR3 region is kept as DNA, spanning 51 bases read in frame from base 1. This clonotype was observed a few times. Its cognate antigen has yet to be identified. Base qualities are not provided; no much larger clone lies one nucleotide away. Using a mixed TRB-A/B primer pool, multiplex touch-down PCR amplified rearranged TRB sequences covering the V, D and J segments. Illumina adapters and sample indices were added to the amplicons in two consecutive PCR reactions performed with Phusion HS II polymerase. After gel purification with the NucleoSpin Gel and PCR Clean-up kit, the amplicons were checked using Qubit and an Agilent 2100 Bioanalyzer. Sequencing of the libraries was done on an Illumina MiSeq with paired-end, single-indexed 600-cycle runs. From the authors' description of their analysis: MiXCR versions 2.12 and 3.0.5 were used to process the TRB sequences. A clone was defined as each unique CDR3 nucleotide sequence, and only productive sequences supported by at least two reads were kept. Shannon diversity, evenness, clonality (one minus evenness), and alpha-parameterized diversity profiles from alpha 0 to 5 were included as repertoire metrics. The IGoR algorithm was used to calculate generation probabilities of clones in the paired pre- and post-chemotherapy samples. The raw public data were reprocessed by TCRdb itself: fastp quality trimming at Q25, MiXCR clonotype calling, in-frame beta chains only. CDR3 protein sequences are deduplicated, and each keeps its most common genes and DNA. TCRdb, not the original authors, processed these V and J calls. This sample comprises about 11,000 distinct CDR3 sequences, 25% to 35% of them detected only once. The ten largest clones capture 1.9% of the sample.

Genomic DNA extracted from peripheral blood, rather than sorted cells or RNA, was used as the source for amplification of TCR beta rearrangements. Recombination connected TRBV5-1 to TRBJ1-2; the D gene is unclear. Sequenced material: blood. The receptor was isolated from a human donor in good health. The CDR3 is CASSLSSGPTGDYGYTF. The nucleotide sequence is TGCGCCAGCAGCTTGAGCTCCGGGCCCACTGGGGACTATGGCTACACCTTC.